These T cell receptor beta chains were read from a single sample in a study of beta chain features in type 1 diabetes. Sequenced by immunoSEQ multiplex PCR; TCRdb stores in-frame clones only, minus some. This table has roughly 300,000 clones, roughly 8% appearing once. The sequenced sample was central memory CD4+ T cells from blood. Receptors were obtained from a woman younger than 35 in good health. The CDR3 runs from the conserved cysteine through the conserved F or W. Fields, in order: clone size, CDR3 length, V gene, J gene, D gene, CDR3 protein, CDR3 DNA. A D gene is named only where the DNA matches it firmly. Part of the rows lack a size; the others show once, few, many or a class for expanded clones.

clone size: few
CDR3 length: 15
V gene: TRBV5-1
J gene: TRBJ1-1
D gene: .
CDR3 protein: CASSLAEGGSAEAFF
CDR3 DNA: TGCGCCAGCAGCTTGGCCGAAGGGGGAAGTGCTGAAGCTTTCTTT

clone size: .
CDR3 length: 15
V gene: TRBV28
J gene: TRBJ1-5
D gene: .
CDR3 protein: CASSAAGSSNQPQHF
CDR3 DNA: TGTGCCAGCAGTGCGGCAGGAAGTAGCAATCAGCCCCAGCATTTT

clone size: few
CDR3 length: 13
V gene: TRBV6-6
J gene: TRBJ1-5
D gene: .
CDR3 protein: CASSVNSNQPQHF
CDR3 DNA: TGTGCCAGCAGTGTCAATAGCAATCAGCCCCAGCATTTT

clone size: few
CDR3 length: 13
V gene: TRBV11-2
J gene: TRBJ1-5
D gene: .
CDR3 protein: CASSLESKQPQHF
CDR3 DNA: TGTGCCAGCAGCTTAGAGTCCAAGCAGCCCCAGCATTTT

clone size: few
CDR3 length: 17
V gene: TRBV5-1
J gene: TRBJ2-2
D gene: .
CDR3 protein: CASSKEGVQGNTGELFF
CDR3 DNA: TGCGCCAGCAGCAAGGAAGGAGTGCAGGGGAACACCGGGGAGCTGTTTTTT

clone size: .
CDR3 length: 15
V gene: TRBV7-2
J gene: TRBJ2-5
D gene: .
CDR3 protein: CASSFSPQSQETQYF
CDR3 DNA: TGTGCCAGCAGCTTCTCCCCACAGAGCCAAGAGACCCAGTACTTC

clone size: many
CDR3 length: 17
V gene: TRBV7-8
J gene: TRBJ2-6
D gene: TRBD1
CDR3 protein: CASSARDRLLGANVLTF
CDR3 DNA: TGTGCCAGCAGCGCGCGGGACAGGCTTTTAGGGGCCAACGTCCTGACTTTC

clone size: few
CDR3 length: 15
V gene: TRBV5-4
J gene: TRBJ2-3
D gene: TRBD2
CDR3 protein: CASSLGGLATDTQYF
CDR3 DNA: TGTGCCAGCAGCTTGGGAGGACTAGCCACAGATACGCAGTATTTT

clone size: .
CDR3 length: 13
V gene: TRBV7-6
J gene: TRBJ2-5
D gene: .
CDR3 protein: CASSSQGRETQYF
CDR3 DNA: TGTGCCAGCAGTTCTCAGGGTCGAGAGACCCAGTACTTC

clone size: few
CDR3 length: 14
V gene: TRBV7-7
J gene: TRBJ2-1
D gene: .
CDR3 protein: CASSPDPSYNEQFF
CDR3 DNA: TGTGCTAGCAGCCCAGACCCGTCCTACAATGAGCAGTTCTTC

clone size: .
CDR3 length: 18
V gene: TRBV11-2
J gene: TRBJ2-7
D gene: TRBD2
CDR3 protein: CASSSETSTGTRRYEQYF
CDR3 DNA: TGTGCCAGCAGCTCAGAAACCTCTACCGGGACTAGGCGCTACGAGCAGTACTTC

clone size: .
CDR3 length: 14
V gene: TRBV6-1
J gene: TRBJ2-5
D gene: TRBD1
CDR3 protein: CASNPDRGQETQYF
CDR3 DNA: TGTGCCAGCAACCCCGACAGGGGACAAGAGACCCAGTACTTC

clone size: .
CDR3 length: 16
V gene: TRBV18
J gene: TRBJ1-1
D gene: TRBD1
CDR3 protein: CASSPREGAGNTEAFF
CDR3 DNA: TGTGCCAGCTCACCAAGGGAGGGGGCGGGCAACACTGAAGCTTTCTTT

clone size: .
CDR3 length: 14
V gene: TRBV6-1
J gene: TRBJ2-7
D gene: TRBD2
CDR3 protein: CASSLAGFTYEQYF
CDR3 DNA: TGTGCCAGCAGTCTAGCGGGATTCACATACGAGCAGTACTTC

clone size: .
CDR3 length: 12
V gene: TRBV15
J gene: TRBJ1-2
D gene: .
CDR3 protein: CATSRDSFGYTF
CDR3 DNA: TGTGCCACCAGCAGAGATTCGTTTGGCTACACCTTC

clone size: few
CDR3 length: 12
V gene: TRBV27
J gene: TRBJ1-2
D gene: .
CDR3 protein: CASGSGRYGYTF
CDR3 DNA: TGTGCCAGCGGCTCGGGACGGTATGGCTACACCTTC

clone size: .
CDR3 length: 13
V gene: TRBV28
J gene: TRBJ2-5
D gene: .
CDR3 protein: CASSNSNSETQYF
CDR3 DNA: TGTGCCAGCAGCAACAGTAATAGCGAGACCCAGTACTTC

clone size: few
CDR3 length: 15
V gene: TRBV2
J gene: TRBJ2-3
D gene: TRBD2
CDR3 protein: CASSQGLADTDTQYF
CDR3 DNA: TGTGCCAGCAGTCAAGGACTAGCAGACACAGATACGCAGTATTTT

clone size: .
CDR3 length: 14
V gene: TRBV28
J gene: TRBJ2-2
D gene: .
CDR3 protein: CASSLHRVAGELFF
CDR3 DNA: TGTGCCAGCAGTCTCCACAGGGTCGCCGGGGAGCTGTTTTTT

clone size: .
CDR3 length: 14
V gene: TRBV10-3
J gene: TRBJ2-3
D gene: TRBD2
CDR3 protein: CAIRNGGDGDTQYF
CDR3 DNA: TGTGCCATCAGGAACGGGGGGGATGGAGATACGCAGTATTTT

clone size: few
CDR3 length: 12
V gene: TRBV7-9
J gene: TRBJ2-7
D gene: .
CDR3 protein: CASSLNEGLFEF
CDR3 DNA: TGTGCCAGCAGCCTCAATGAGGGGCTCTTCGAATTC

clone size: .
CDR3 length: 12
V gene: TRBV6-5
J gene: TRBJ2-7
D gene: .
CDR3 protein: CASKGPTYEQYF
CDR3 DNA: TGTGCCAGCAAGGGTCCAACCTACGAGCAGTACTTC

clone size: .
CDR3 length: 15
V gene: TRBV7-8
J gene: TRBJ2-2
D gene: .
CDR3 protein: CASRIGSQNTGELFF
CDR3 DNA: TGTGCCAGCAGGATCGGGAGCCAGAACACCGGGGAGCTGTTTTTT

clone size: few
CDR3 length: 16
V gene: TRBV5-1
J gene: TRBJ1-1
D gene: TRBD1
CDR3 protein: CASSHRTGGANTEAFF
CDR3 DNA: TGCGCCAGCAGCCACAGGACAGGGGGGGCCAACACTGAAGCTTTCTTT

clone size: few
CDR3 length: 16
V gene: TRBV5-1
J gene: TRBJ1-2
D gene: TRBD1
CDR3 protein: CASSSQGTAFYSGYTF
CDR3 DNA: TGCGCCAGCAGCTCCCAAGGGACAGCGTTCTATAGTGGCTACACCTTC

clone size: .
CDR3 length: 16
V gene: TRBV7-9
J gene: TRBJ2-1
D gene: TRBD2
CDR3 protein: CASSLVPGRAYNEQFF
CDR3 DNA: TGTGCCAGCAGCTTAGTCCCCGGGAGGGCCTACAATGAGCAGTTCTTC